Below, 22 T cell receptor beta chains from the same sample are listed, as sequenced in a study of OX40 agonist ivuxolimab in advanced cancers. The assay was immunoSEQ multiplex PCR, and TCRdb's table has in-frame clones only and misses some. The sample gives 40,000 to 45,000 clones, roughly 84% of which show up once; approximately 12% is in the top ten. The source was CD4+ or CD8+ T cells sorted from blood, collected in a trial of the OX40 agonist ivuxolimab. The source is an adult with an advanced solid tumor such as melanoma, head and neck, liver or kidney cancer.

This clone came up a few times. The J gene is TRBJ1-2, the V gene TRBV4-1; D is ambiguous. Trimming left V 3 bases short and J 8 bases short, with 13 bases between. Germline V gene lookup returns CDR1 MGHRA and CDR2 YSYEKL. The CDR3 loop spans 13 amino acids. As DNA, the CDR3 is TGCGCCAGCAGCCACACTCCTACACAGGGCTACACCTTC. Its protein product is CASSHTPTQGYTF.

In this sample, this clone turned up once. The rearrangement uses TRBV7-9 and TRBJ2-7, with D unclear. This CDR3 has 15 residues. V lost 2 bases and J 5 bases, leaving 16 bases between the germline ends. Germline CDR1 and CDR2: SEHNR and FQNEAQ (reference sequence). The CDR3 protein is CASSLIRSVVDEQYF. The CDR3 DNA sequence: TGTGCCAGCAGCTTAATCCGGTCGGTAGTGGACGAGCAGTACTTC.

A few counts support this clone. This chain uses TRBV6-5 with TRBJ2-2, with 9 bases identical to TRBD1. The junction had 5 bases not matched to a gene; V was cut back by 5 bases and J by 7 bases. The CDR3 is 14 residues long. Germline V gives CDR1 MNHEY, CDR2 SVGAGI. This CDR3 reads CASSATGGSGELFF. As DNA, the CDR3 is TGTGCCAGCAGTGCGACAGGGGGAAGCGGGGAGCTGTTTTTT.

This rearrangement joins TRBV6-5 to TRBJ2-5, with TRBD2 identical over 7 bases. The CDR3 loop spans 15 amino acids. The V and J ends lost 3 bases and 6 bases, in that order; junction bases with no gene match: 10. Germline V lookup: CDR1 MNHEY, CDR2 SVGAGI. The CDR3 spells CASSYGSGTWQTQYF. DNA of the CDR3: TGTGCCAGCAGTTATGGGAGCGGGACCTGGCAGACCCAGTACTTC.

This chain joins TRBV18 and TRBJ2-5, with D possibly being TRBD2 (5 bases). The J call may be incorrect, as the DNA end agrees better with TRBJ2-7. From germline, CDR1 is KGHSH and CDR2 LQKENI. This CDR3 has 16 residues. CDR3 sequence: CASSPLRAGIPYEQYF. In DNA, the CDR3 is TGTGCCAGCTCACCACTGAGGGCCGGGATACCCTACGAGCAGTACTTC.

This chain uses TRBV11-2 with TRBJ1-6, with D possibly TRBD1 on 5 matching bases. There are 15 residues in the CDR3. Germline V gene data show CDR1 as SGHAT and CDR2 as FQNNGV. V was shortened by 3 bases and J by 10 bases, with 16 bases between the two germline ends. The chain's CDR3 is CASSFLTGFGSPLHF. CDR3 in DNA: TGTGCCAGCAGCTTTCTTACAGGCTTTGGATCACCCCTCCACTTT.

This clone is medium-sized within its sample. The gene calls are TRBV28 and TRBJ1-6; 7 bases line up with TRBD1. The CDR3 covers 17 residues. V shed 4 bases and J 3 bases; nucleotides not matched to a gene: 9. CDR1 is MDHEN and CDR2 is SYDVKM in the germline V gene. The chain's CDR3 is CASSSEDRELYNSPLHF. The CDR3 nucleotides are TGTGCCAGCAGTTCGGAAGACAGGGAGCTCTATAATTCACCCCTCCACTTT.

This clone came up once. The chain is built from TRBV9 and TRBJ2-6; unclear D gene. Germline V gene sequence: CDR1 SGDLS, CDR2 YYNGEE. Between the trimmed V and J ends, which lost 0 bases and 4 bases, there was a span of 11 bases. The CDR3 is 16 residues long. This CDR3 is CASSVDWAAGANVLTF. In DNA, the CDR3 is TGTGCCAGCAGCGTAGATTGGGCAGCAGGGGCCAACGTCCTGACTTTC.

The genes are TRBV6-5 and TRBJ1-1, with D unresolved. This CDR3 is built from 14 residues. CDR1 and CDR2 (germline): MNHEY, SVGAGI. The V end lost 2 bases, the J end lost 1 base, and 8 bases lay between the germline ends. CDR3 amino acids: CASSYHRGNTEAFF. The CDR3 DNA reads as TGTGCCAGCAGTTACCATCGAGGGAACACTGAAGCTTTCTTT.

This chain uses TRBV19 with TRBJ2-7; 11 positions match TRBD2. The CDR3 length is 17 residues. Germline trimming cut 0 bases from V and 1 base from J; bases unmatched to any gene: 5. CDR1 LNHDA and CDR2 SQIVND come from the germline V gene (reference sequence). The DNA of the CDR3 is TGTGCCAGTAGTATAGACCTCACTAGCGGGAGTTCCTACGAGCAGTACTTC. Translated: CASSIDLTSGSSYEQYF.

The chain is built from TRBV9 and TRBJ2-5, with D maybe TRBD2 (6 bases). The CDR3 has 15 residues. V shed 4 bases and J shed 2 bases, with 15 bases lying between them. Per the germline V gene, CDR1 is SGDLS and CDR2 is YYNGEE. In DNA, the CDR3 is TGTGCCAGCAGCCCCGGGGGTGGAGGGCAAGAGACCCAGTACTTC. This codes for CASSPGGGGQETQYF.

In the case of this clone: Other DNA sequences in this specimen translate into the identical CDR3. J is TRBJ1-5 and V is TRBV7-9; D remains ambiguous. The CDR3 has 13 residues. Trimming left V 1 base short and J 1 base short, with 2 bases between. CDR1 and CDR2 (germline): SEHNR, FQNEAQ (reference sequence). The chain's CDR3 is CASSLESNQPQHF. The CDR3 nucleotides are TGTGCCAGCAGCTTAGAAAGCAATCAGCCCCAGCATTTT.

This clone was counted a single time. The chain combines TRBV11-3 with TRBJ2-5, with 7 bases lining up with TRBD2. V lost 5 bases to trimming and J lost 5 bases; unmatched junction nucleotides: 14. Germline CDR1 SGHNT, CDR2 YENEEA. This CDR3 has 16 amino acids. The CDR3 DNA reads TGTGCCAGCAGCCGCGGGGGTAGCGGCTCCTGGGAGACCCAGTACTTC. Amino acid sequence: CASSRGGSGSWETQYF.

The chain couples TRBV5-1 to TRBJ2-5; tentatively, D is TRBD1 or TRBD2 (5 bases each). Trimming removed 2 bases from V and 2 bases from J, with 13 bases in between. The germline gives CDR1 SGHRS, CDR2 YFSETQ. The CDR3 runs 15 residues. The CDR3 loop is CASSLTPGPQETQYF. In nucleotides, the CDR3 is TGCGCCAGCAGCTTAACACCGGGACCACAAGAGACCCAGTACTTC.

The chain couples TRBV6-6 to TRBJ2-6; D uncertain. CDR3 length: 14 amino acids. Trimming left V 6 bases short and J 2 bases short, with 8 bases between. Germline CDR1 is MNHNY and CDR2 is SVGAGI (reference sequence). In nucleotides, the CDR3 is TGTGCCAGCAGGCCTTCGGCTGGGGCCAACGTCCTGACTTTC. Its protein is CASRPSAGANVLTF.

The chain links TRBV29-1 to TRBJ2-6; 9 bases map to TRBD2. With V trimmed by 6 bases and J by 3 bases, 9 bases remained unmatched. The length of the CDR3 is 16 residues. Per the germline V gene, CDR1 is SQVTM and CDR2 is ANQGSEA. The DNA of the CDR3 is TGCAGCGTCGTCGTAGCGGGAGTGGGTGGGGCCAACGTCCTGACTTTC. Its translation: CSVVVAGVGGANVLTF.

This clone was seen only once. The chain recombines TRBV5-4 with TRBJ2-1; perhaps TRBD2 as D (5 bases). In germline, CDR1 is SGHNT, CDR2 YYREEE (reference sequence). The CDR3 consists of 16 residues. Trimming shortened V by 1 base and J by 4 bases, and 15 bases separated the two germline ends. This CDR3 is CASSLRSGSQYNEQFF. CDR3 DNA: TGTGCCAGCAGCTTGCGGAGCGGATCCCAGTACAATGAGCAGTTCTTC.

The genes are TRBV30 and TRBJ1-5, with D possibly matching TRBD1 (5 bases). The CDR3 runs 13 residues. Germline V CDR1 and CDR2: GTSNPN, SVGIG (reference sequence). Trimming removed 2 bases from V and 1 base from J, with 6 bases in between. The CDR3 region has the DNA TGTGCCTGGAGTAGGGACAGCAATCAGCCCCAGCATTTT. Translated, it gives CAWSRDSNQPQHF.

The chain joins TRBV7-3 to TRBJ2-1; 11 nucleotides align to TRBD2. The V gene's germline CDR1 is SGHTA and CDR2 FQGTGA. Trimming at V came to 5 bases and at J to 6 bases, leaving 6 bases not matched to a gene. This CDR3 has 15 residues. The CDR3 loop reads CASSLGTSGTNEQFF. In DNA form, the CDR3 reads TGTGCCAGCAGCCTAGGGACTAGCGGAACCAATGAGCAGTTCTTC.

This clone is deemed large (0.1 to 1%). The chain recombines TRBV7-6 with TRBJ1-3; D is ambiguous. The CDR3 is 13 amino acids. V was cut by 7 bases and J by 0 bases, with 7 bases left in between. Germline V gives CDR1 SGHVS, CDR2 FNYEAQ. The CDR3 loop reads CASTSGSGNTIYF. Written as DNA, the CDR3 is TGTGCCAGCACTTCCGGCTCTGGAAACACCATATATTTT.

This chain links TRBV5-1 with TRBJ1-4; D perhaps matches TRBD1 (5 bases). This CDR3 contains 14 residues. V was trimmed by 4 bases and J by 10 bases, leaving 17 bases between them. Per the germline V gene, CDR1 is SGHRS and CDR2 is YFSETQ. The CDR3, as DNA: TGCGCCAGCAGCCCAACGGGGGGGTGGGGAAAACTGTTTTTT. This gives the protein CASSPTGGWGKLFF.

The genes are TRBV11-3 and TRBJ2-1; D call uncertain. Trimming took 0 bases from V and 11 from J, leaving 11 bases between them. Looked up from germline, CDR1 is SGHNT and CDR2 is YENEEA. The CDR3 runs 13 residues. The CDR3 sequence: CASSLDLRNQQFF. In DNA form, the CDR3 reads TGTGCCAGCAGCTTAGATCTACGGAACCAGCAGTTCTTC.